These T cell receptor beta chains were read from a single sample in a study of identical twins. TCRdb called the 5' RACE reads again in MiXCR, with one record for every CDR3 protein. The profile shows 250,000 or so distinct CDR3 sequences, 5.5% to 7% of them singletons. The sample also formed part of further work on yellow fever vaccine responses in identical twins.

The sample consisted of memory (CD45RO+) T cells sorted from blood. The receptors stem from a woman aged 18-29 years in good health. The CDR3 runs from the conserved cysteine through the conserved F or W. A D gene is named only where the DNA matches it firmly. Only some rows state a clone size, as once, few, many or a class for expanded clones.

CDR3 DNA | CDR3 protein | D gene | J gene | clone size | V gene
TGTGCCAGCACCGACCTATGGACAGACATGAGAGAAGCTTTCTTT | CASTDLWTDMREAFF | . | TRBJ1-1 | many | TRBV6-1
TGTGCCAGCAGTCGCGAAGTTCCGGGGACCCAGTACTTC | CASSREVPGTQYF | . | TRBJ2-5 | few | TRBV6-6
TGTGCCACCAGCGCGGGGGCAGGGGTCCGATACGAGCAGTACTTC | CATSAGAGVRYEQYF | . | TRBJ2-7 | few | TRBV24-1
TGCGCCAGCAGCTTGCGACAGGACTATGGCTACACCTTC | CASSLRQDYGYTF | . | TRBJ1-2 | few | TRBV5-1
TGTGCCAGCAGCCAAGAATCCATCCGACAGGGAGTTTTTAATCAGCCCCAGCATTTT | CASSQESIRQGVFNQPQHF | TRBD1 | TRBJ1-5 | . | TRBV4-2
TGCGCCAGCAGCCAACGGACTAGCGGGAGGGCCGGAAGAGAGACCCAGTACTTC | CASSQRTSGRAGRETQYF | TRBD2 | TRBJ2-5 | . | TRBV4-1
TGTGCCAGCAGTCCAGGACAGATTATGCTAGCTGGCTACACCTTC | CASSPGQIMLAGYTF | . | TRBJ1-2 | many | TRBV12-3/TRBV12-4
TGTGCCAGCAGTTTAGGTTCGGGGTATGGCTACACCTTC | CASSLGSGYGYTF | . | TRBJ1-2 | many | TRBV12-3/TRBV12-4
TGCGCCAGCAGCTTTGACGGCGGGAGGAGAGAGACCCAGTACTTC | CASSFDGGRRETQYF | TRBD2 | TRBJ2-5 | many | TRBV5-1
TGTGCCAGCAGCGTGGGAGAGGCCACCGGGGAGCTGTTTTTT | CASSVGEATGELFF | . | TRBJ2-2 | . | TRBV7-6
TGTGCCAGCACCCCAGGGGGCTATGAGCAGTTCTTC | CASTPGGYEQFF | TRBD1 | TRBJ2-1 | . | TRBV2
TGCGCCAGCAGCTTGGGGGGGGTCTACCAAGAGACCCAGTACTTC | CASSLGGVYQETQYF | . | TRBJ2-5 | . | TRBV5-1
TGTGCCAGCAGCTTAGTCGGGGGGGCCGTCAATGAGCAGTTCTTC | CASSLVGGAVNEQFF | TRBD2 | TRBJ2-1 | . | TRBV7-6
TGTGCCAGCAGGTGGACAGGGGCAAACACCGGGGAGCTGTTTTTT | CASRWTGANTGELFF | TRBD1 | TRBJ2-2 | . | TRBV27
TGTGCCAGCTCACCACAAGGGAACCTAGCCAAAAACATTCAGTACTTC | CASSPQGNLAKNIQYF | . | TRBJ2-4 | . | TRBV18
TGCGCCAGCAGCTTGGGTGCTGGACAGGGAAACTATGGCTACACCTTC | CASSLGAGQGNYGYTF | TRBD1 | TRBJ1-2 | few | TRBV5-1
TGTGCCAGCAGCCAAGATTATCGGGGGCTAGCTTTCTTT | CASSQDYRGLAFF | . | TRBJ1-1 | few | TRBV14
TGCGCCAGCAGTCCCCGCGCGGGGGCCAATGAGCAGTTCTTC | CASSPRAGANEQFF | . | TRBJ2-1 | many | TRBV5-1
TGTGCCGCCGCGGACTGGCAGGGAACACCCCTCCACTTT | CAAADWQGTPLHF | . | TRBJ1-6 | few | TRBV6-1
TGTGCCAGCAGCCCGGACCTGGGGCCCCAGCATTTT | CASSPDLGPQHF | . | TRBJ1-5 | many | TRBV7-8
TGTGCCAGCAGCTTAGCTGAGGGGGCAGATACGCAGTATTTT | CASSLAEGADTQYF | . | TRBJ2-3 | . | TRBV7-2
TGTGCCAGCAGTTTAAGGAGACCTAATGAAAAACTGTTTTTT | CASSLRRPNEKLFF | . | TRBJ1-4 | few | TRBV27
TGTGCCAGCAGCTTAGAGTCCCCTGGGGAGACCCAGTACTTC | CASSLESPGETQYF | . | TRBJ2-5 | . | TRBV13
TGTGCCACCAGTGATCCATTACCCACAGATACGCAGTATTTT | CATSDPLPTDTQYF | . | TRBJ2-3 | few | TRBV24-1
TGTGCCAGCAGTTTAAGAGGACAGGGGAACTACAATGAGCAGTTCTTC | CASSLRGQGNYNEQFF | TRBD1 | TRBJ2-1 | . | TRBV28
TGTGCCAGCAGCACACCGGACAGGGGGCAAGTCAGCTCCTACAATGAGCAGTTCTTC | CASSTPDRGQVSSYNEQFF | TRBD1 | TRBJ2-1 | many | TRBV11-2
TGTGCCAGCAGTGAACCGGTAGTTGGCAGAGGGACCCAGTACTTC | CASSEPVVGRGTQYF | . | TRBJ2-5 | few | TRBV25-1
TGCAGTGCTAGAGAATGGGGACTAGTCTCCTACGAGCAGTACTTC | CSAREWGLVSYEQYF | TRBD2 | TRBJ2-7 | many | TRBV20-1